Below, one T cell receptor (beta chain) is given with its context. The antigen remains unidentified. Blood samples were obtained at baseline, cycle 4 day 1, and cycle 7 day 1. This table comes from immunoSEQ multiplex PCR, and its TCRdb copy is limited to in-frame clones, with some not included. Of fewer than 80,000 clones in the sample, approximately 86% were seen once. This CDR3 is 18 amino acids long. CDR1 and CDR2 (germline): SNHLY, FYNNEI. V lost 6 bases to trimming and J lost 7 bases; unmatched junction nucleotides: 21. These data originate in a study of OX40 agonist ivuxolimab in advanced cancers. The study, taken as a whole, reports: The antigen specificity of the peripheral T cells (those that were expanded) was not determined. In general, CD8+ T cells held more expanded clones than CD4+ did, on average.

The V gene is TRBV2, the J gene TRBJ1-5, with 7 bases matching TRBD1. The sequence was collected from an adult with an advanced solid tumor such as melanoma, head and neck, liver or kidney cancer. The starting material was CD4+ or CD8+ T cells sorted from blood, obtained in a trial of the OX40 agonist ivuxolimab. CDR3 region: CASSYKSDRAGTEQPQHF. CDR3 sequence (DNA): TGTGCCAGCAGCTACAAATCCGACAGGGCCGGTACGGAACAGCCCCAGCATTTT.